Sequencing of this T cell receptor (beta chain) was carried out in a study of T cells after posttransplantation cyclophosphamide. Study-wide findings and caveats: TRB clonality was highly associated with recipient CMV seropositivity and reactivation.

V gave up 3 bases and J gave up 5 bases; unmatched junction bases: 7. Germline values: CDR1 MDHEN, CDR2 SYDVKM. The CDR3 totals 15 residues. This table comes from immunoSEQ multiplex PCR, and its TCRdb copy is limited to in-frame clones, with some not included. The top ten hold 1% to 1.5% of the sample, which has about 8,000 clones, 85% to 90% seen once. In the case of this clone: The antigen remains undetermined.

Cyclophosphamide on days +3 and +4 followed busulfan-fludarabine conditioning and a marrow graft. This specimen consisted of CD4+ T cells sorted from blood, obtained roughly 1,400 days after allogeneic stem cell transplant with posttransplant cyclophosphamide. The chain couples TRBV28 to TRBJ2-5; the match to TRBD1 covers 9 bases. The TCR was taken from a female patient aged 50 to 65 who received an allogeneic stem cell transplant from a related donor, was CMV-positive, and had no GVHD. Certain T cells may be donor cells from the graft. The CDR3 coding sequence is TGTGCCAGCAGTTTTAACAGGGGGCGGGGGGAGACCCAGTACTTC. Protein product: CASSFNRGRGETQYF.